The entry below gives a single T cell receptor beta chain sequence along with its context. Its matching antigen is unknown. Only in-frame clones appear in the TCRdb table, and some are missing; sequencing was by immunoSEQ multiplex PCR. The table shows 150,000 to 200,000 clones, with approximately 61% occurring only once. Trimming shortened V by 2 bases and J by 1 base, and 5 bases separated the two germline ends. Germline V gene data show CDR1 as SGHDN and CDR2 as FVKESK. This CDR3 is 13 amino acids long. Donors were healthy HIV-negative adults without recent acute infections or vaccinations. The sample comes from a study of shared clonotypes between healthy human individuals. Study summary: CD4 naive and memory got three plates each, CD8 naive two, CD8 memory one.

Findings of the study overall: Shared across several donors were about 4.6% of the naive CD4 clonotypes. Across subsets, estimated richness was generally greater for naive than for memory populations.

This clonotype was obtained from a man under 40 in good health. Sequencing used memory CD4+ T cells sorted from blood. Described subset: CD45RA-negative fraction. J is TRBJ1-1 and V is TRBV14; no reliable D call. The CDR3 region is CASSQLQNTEAFF. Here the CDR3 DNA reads TGTGCCAGCAGCCAACTTCAGAACACTGAAGCTTTCTTT.